These 13 T cell receptor beta chains were all obtained from the same sample, sequenced in a study of T-cell reconstitution after alpha-beta-depleted transplantation in children. Unique molecular identifiers were used to barcode this TCRbeta library. TCRdb used MiXCR to reprocess the PCR reads, holding one entry per CDR3 protein. The sample comprises around 580,000 distinct CDR3 sequences, over 25% of which are singletons, and 30% to 40% rests with the top ten. This specimen was PBMCs, taken before TCRalphabeta/CD19-depleted stem cell transplant. All receptors derive from a boy under two years old with Wiskott-Aldrich syndrome, due to receive a stem cell transplant.

The chain has TRBV10-3 and TRBJ2-3; D possibly corresponds to TRBD1 (5 bases). The length of the CDR3 is 14 residues. V lost 10 bases and J lost 0, with 14 bases in between. Per the germline V gene, CDR1 is ENHRY and CDR2 is SYGVKD. CDR3 protein: CATQTDLSTDTQYF. DNA for the CDR3: TGTGCCACCCAGACAGACCTGAGCACAGATACGCAGTATTTT.

This clonotype showed up just a few times. The rearrangement uses TRBV7-2 and TRBJ2-3; maybe TRBD2 (6 bases). Trimming pared 0 bases from V and 2 bases from J, leaving 12 bases between. The CDR3 loop spans 16 amino acids. Germline V gene lookup returns CDR1 SGHTA and CDR2 FQGNSA. CDR3 nucleotides: TGTGCCAGCAGCTTAGCGGGAGGAGGGAACACAGATACGCAGTATTTT. Encoded protein: CASSLAGGGNTDTQYF.

The chain employs TRBV7-3 and TRBJ2-1; 12 bases fit TRBD2. With 6 bases clipped from V and 8 bases from J, the junction kept 8 bases outside the gene matches. The V gene's germline CDR1 is SGHTA and CDR2 FQGTGA. The length of the CDR3 is 15 residues. The chain's CDR3 is CASSKGLAGRDEQFF. DNA of the CDR3: TGTGCCAGCAGTAAAGGACTAGCGGGAAGGGATGAGCAGTTCTTC.

The chain joins TRBV29-1 to TRBJ1-1; 9 bases are shared with TRBD1. The CDR3 is made up of 12 amino acids. The germline V gene has CDR1 SQVTM and CDR2 ANQGSEA. V shed 7 bases, J shed 3 bases, and the junction held 3 bases outside the gene matches. The CDR3 nucleotides read TGCAGCGCCCGGGACAGGGACACTGAAGCTTTCTTT. Protein sequence: CSARDRDTEAFF.

This clonotype has a handful of counts. This chain connects TRBV20-1 to TRBJ2-7; no clear D gene. V was clipped by 3 bases and J by 6 bases, with 12 bases between them. Germline CDR1 and CDR2: DFQATT and SNEGSKA (reference sequence). The CDR3 spans 12 residues. The CDR3 DNA reads as TGCAGTGCTAGTCTTCGCCGCGGCGAGCAGTACTTC. This sequence encodes CSASLRRGEQYF.

This clonotype has at least ten counts. The V gene is TRBV9, the J gene TRBJ2-1; 7 bases fit TRBD2. This CDR3 region has 16 residues. V shed 6 bases, J shed 0 bases, and the junction held 9 bases outside the gene matches. CDR1 is SGDLS, CDR2 YYNGEE, per germline. CDR3 region: CASKHTSAISYNEQFF. As DNA, the CDR3 is TGTGCCAGCAAGCATACTAGCGCGATCTCCTACAATGAGCAGTTCTTC.

The chain is built from TRBV4-1 and TRBJ2-7; D possibly matches TRBD1 or TRBD2 (6 bases each). The V gene's germline CDR1 is MGHRA and CDR2 YSYEKL. V shed 2 bases and J shed 5 bases, with 19 bases lying between them. This CDR3 contains 16 residues. The CDR3: CASSQLSGGLSHEQYF. DNA of the CDR3: TGCGCCAGCAGCCAATTATCCGGGGGCCTATCCCACGAGCAGTACTTC.

This clonotype was seen a few times. The chain combines TRBV5-1 with TRBJ2-1; maybe TRBD1 (6 bases). The ends were cut back, 2 bases at V and 5 bases at J, with 14 bases in the middle. There are 15 residues in the CDR3. Germline assignment: CDR1 SGHRS and CDR2 YFSETQ. CDR3 residues: CASSFARGLNNEQFF. CDR3 DNA sequence: TGCGCCAGCAGCTTCGCCAGGGGCCTTAACAATGAGCAGTTCTTC. Together with reference TRBV5-1 and TRBJ2-1, the CDR3 gives the full variable domain: KAGVTQTPRYLIKTRGQQVTLSCSPISGHRSVSWYQQTPGQGLQFLFEYFSETQRNKGNFPGRFSGRQFSNSRSEMNVSTLELGDSALYLCASSFARGLNNEQFFGPGTRLTVL.

The V and J genes are TRBV9 and TRBJ2-1; 7 bases are a match to TRBD2. Germline assignment: CDR1 SGDLS and CDR2 YYNGEE. This CDR3 has 15 residues. Trimming took 4 bases from V and 5 from J; bases not matched to a gene: 9. The DNA of the CDR3 is TGTGCCAGCAGCCCACTAGCGCGCTGGGACAATGAGCAGTTCTTC. It translates to CASSPLARWDNEQFF. Full variable domain (outside the CDR3, taken from reference TRBV9 and TRBJ2-1): DSGVTQTPKHLITATGQRVTLRCSPRSGDLSVYWYQQSLDQGLQFLIQYYNGEERAKGNILERFSAQQFPDLHSELNLSSLELGDSALYFCASSPLARWDNEQFFGPGTRLTVL.

The chain uses TRBV4-2 and TRBJ2-7; 7 nucleotides line up with TRBD2. CDR3 size: 16 residues. Trimming at V came to 0 bases and at J to 1 base, leaving 6 bases not matched to a gene. Germline V gene sequence: CDR1 LGHNA, CDR2 YNFKEQ. In DNA, the CDR3 is TGTGCCAGCAGCCAAGAAGGGGTGCGGGGGTCCTACGAGCAGTACTTC. This translates into CASSQEGVRGSYEQYF.

The chain couples TRBV10-3 to TRBJ2-1, with D possibly being TRBD1 or TRBD2 (6 bases each). The CDR3 length is 14 residues. Trimming removed 3 bases at V and 3 bases at J, with 9 bases between. The V gene's germline CDR1 is ENHRY and CDR2 SYGVKD. The CDR3 spells CAISEGGLYNEQFF. The CDR3 nucleotides are TGTGCCATCAGTGAAGGGGGGCTCTACAATGAGCAGTTCTTC.

The chain combines TRBV5-5 with TRBJ2-5; tentatively, D is TRBD1 or TRBD2 (6 bases each). Germline V gives CDR1 SGHKS, CDR2 YYEKEE (reference sequence). The CDR3 sequence is 15 residues long. V was pared by 0 bases and J by 7 bases, with 16 bases between. The CDR3 region is CASSLGRSGGGTQYF. In nucleotides, the CDR3 is TGTGCCAGCAGCTTGGGGCGGTCAGGAGGGGGGACCCAGTACTTC.

The chain has TRBV4-1 and TRBJ2-7; 9 nucleotides agree with TRBD2. Germline values: CDR1 MGHRA, CDR2 YSYEKL. CDR3 length: 17 residues. V lost 4 bases to trimming and J lost 5 bases; unmatched junction nucleotides: 15. The CDR3 reads CASSPPGGSGRFNEQYF. The CDR3 nucleotides read TGCGCCAGCAGCCCCCCCGGGGGTAGCGGGAGATTCAACGAGCAGTACTTC.